The 29 T cell receptor beta chains in this list originate from one sample, sequenced in a study of T cells after yellow fever vaccination. Each CDR3 protein is one row after TCRdb ran MiXCR on the 5' RACE reads. Counted here are tens of thousands of distinct CDR3 sequences, roughly 7.4% occurring once; the ten biggest clones make up over 25%. The specimen comprised CD8+ T cells sorted from PBMCs, sampled roughly 14 days after the first yellow fever vaccination. The receptor set was obtained from a man younger than 35 who received the YFV17D yellow fever vaccine.

In this sample, this clonotype turned up many times. This rearrangement joins TRBV5-1 to TRBJ2-1, with TRBD1 matching over 8 bases. In germline, CDR1 is SGHRS, CDR2 YFSETQ. This CDR3 has 16 amino acids. V lost 3 bases, J lost 4 bases, and 9 bases stayed unmatched. CDR3 bases: TGCGCCAGCAGCTCAGGACAGGGTTTATCATACAATGAGCAGTTCTTC. Protein product: CASSSGQGLSYNEQFF.

This clonotype was recorded many times. The chain joins TRBV11-1 to TRBJ2-1, with 12 bases fitting TRBD2. The V and J ends lost 5 bases and 0 bases, in that order; junction bases with no gene match: 8. The germline V gene encodes CDR1 SGHAT and CDR2 FQDESV (reference sequence). This CDR3 contains 18 residues. The CDR3 region has the DNA TGTGCCAGCAGCCCCAGAACTAGCGGGGGGACCTCCTACAATGAGCAGTTCTTC. Its protein is CASSPRTSGGTSYNEQFF.

A few counts support this clonotype. The rearrangement joins TRBV13 to TRBJ2-7, with 15 bases lining up with TRBD2. The germline V gene has CDR1 PRHDT and CDR2 FYEKMQ (reference sequence). V lost 4 bases and J lost 4; bases outside the gene matches: 5. The CDR3 sequence is 16 residues long. Written as DNA, the CDR3 is TGTGCCAGCAGCTCAACCGGGACTAGCGGGGGGTACGAGCAGTACTTC. As protein: CASSSTGTSGGYEQYF.

This clonotype was detected many times. J is TRBJ1-4 and V is TRBV4-3, with TRBD1 as a possible D gene (6 bases). Germline V gives CDR1 LGHNA, CDR2 YSLEER. The CDR3 sequence is 15 residues long. Deletions cut 6 bases from V and 7 bases from J, with 18 bases between. The CDR3 DNA is TGCGCCAGCAGGAGGAATGGGGGGCGCGGTGAAAAACTGTTTTTT. Its protein is CASRRNGGRGEKLFF.

Many counts were recorded for this clonotype. This sequence joins TRBV7-2 and TRBJ2-3; TRBD2 agrees at 9 bases. The CDR3 loop spans 17 amino acids. V gave up 1 base and J gave up 2 bases; unmatched junction bases: 7. The germline gives CDR1 SGHTA, CDR2 FQGNSA. In DNA form, the CDR3 reads TGTGCCAGCAGCTTAGTTCCTAGCGGGGCTTTCACAGATACGCAGTATTTT. This translates into CASSLVPSGAFTDTQYF.

The gene calls are TRBV7-2 and TRBJ2-5, with D perhaps matching TRBD2 (6 bases). This CDR3 has 14 residues. V was clipped by 5 bases and J by 9 bases, with 19 bases between them. Germline V CDR1 and CDR2: SGHTA, FQGNSA. CDR3 DNA sequence: TGTGCCAGCAGCCTCGGGACTGCAGGAGGGGCCCAGTACTTC. Protein: CASSLGTAGGAQYF.

This chain links TRBV7-9 with TRBJ2-4; TRBD1 aligns across 12 bases. Germline CDR1 and CDR2: SEHNR and FQNEAQ (reference sequence). After removal of 6 bases from V and 8 bases from J, the junction contained 11 bases not matched to a gene. The CDR3 runs 16 residues. The CDR3 sequence is CASSFPGTGGEDIQYF. The CDR3 DNA is TGTGCCAGCAGTTTTCCTGGGACAGGGGGCGAAGACATTCAGTACTTC.

The rearrangement uses TRBV9 and TRBJ2-1; D is possibly TRBD1 or TRBD2 (6 bases each). Germline loops: CDR1 SGDLS, CDR2 YYNGEE. The V gene lost 0 bases and the J gene lost 6 bases, with 13 bases spanning the gap. This CDR3 is built from 15 residues. The CDR3 nucleotides are TGTGCCAGCAGCGTAGGAGGGGGGCAGGGCAATGAGCAGTTCTTC. As protein: CASSVGGGQGNEQFF.

A word on this clonotype: One base away lies a much larger clone, so this may be a sequencing read error. The chain joins TRBV10-3 to TRBJ2-2, with a tentative D call TRBD1 (6 bases). This CDR3 is 21 amino acids long. Germline-derived CDR1 and CDR2 are ENHRY and SYGVKD. V lost 0 bases and J lost 3, with 26 bases in between. DNA for the CDR3: TGTGCCATCAGTGAGTCTATCCCGGGACAAGGAGCCCTTCTGTACACCGGGGAGCTGTTTTTT. Translated: CAISESIPGQGALLYTGELFF.

This clonotype occurred many times. The rearrangement joins TRBV12-3 or TRBV12-4 to TRBJ1-6, with D hard to call. The length of the CDR3 is 14 residues. V lost 3 bases and J 5 bases, leaving 8 bases between the germline ends. The CDR3: CASSLEADNSPLHF. The CDR3 nucleotides are TGTGCCAGCAGTTTGGAGGCCGATAATTCACCCCTCCACTTT.

This clonotype was counted ten times or more. The chain is built from TRBV6-5 and TRBJ2-5; D not resolved. Germline CDR1 and CDR2: MNHEY and SVGAGI. CDR3 length equals 13 residues. Trimming stripped 2 bases from V and 5 bases from J, with 9 bases between. The CDR3 DNA reads TGTGCCAGCAGTTACCCCGCGGCGGAGACCCAGTACTTC. This gives the protein CASSYPAAETQYF.

This clonotype was observed at least ten times. The gene calls are TRBV4-1 and TRBJ2-5; possibly TRBD2 for D (6 bases). Between the trimmed V and J ends, which lost 1 base and 1 base, there was a span of 10 bases. From germline, CDR1 is MGHRA and CDR2 YSYEKL. The CDR3 has 15 amino acids. The CDR3 spells CASSQVGGPQETQYF. The CDR3 DNA reads TGCGCCAGCAGCCAAGTGGGAGGCCCCCAAGAGACCCAGTACTTC.

This clonotype was seen many times. The V gene is TRBV7-9, the J gene TRBJ1-6; TRBD1 matches at 7 bases. CDR1 is SEHNR, CDR2 FQNEAQ, per germline (reference sequence). The CDR3 covers 15 residues. J lost 7 bases, V lost 5 bases, and 8 bases had no gene match. The CDR3 loop is CASSHGTAINSPLHF. DNA of the CDR3: TGTGCCAGCAGCCACGGGACAGCGATAAATTCACCCCTCCACTTT.

The J gene is TRBJ2-1, the V gene TRBV12-5, with D hard to call. This CDR3 region has 12 residues. Germline CDR1 reads LGHNT; CDR2 reads FRNRAP. Trimming removed 4 bases at V and 7 bases at J, with 8 bases between. This chain's CDR3 is CASGSFGNEQFF. As DNA, the CDR3 is TGTGCTAGTGGTTCCTTCGGAAATGAGCAGTTCTTC.

CDR3 nucleotides: TGTGCCAGCAGCCGATCAAGTCAGCCCCAGCATTTT. Translated, it gives CASSRSSQPQHF. The genes are TRBV13 and TRBJ1-5; D is unclear. The CDR3 contains 12 residues. V lost 5 bases, J lost 6 bases, and 8 bases lay in between. Per the germline V gene, CDR1 is PRHDT and CDR2 is FYEKMQ (reference sequence).

The sample holds many counts of this clonotype. The gene calls are TRBV4-1 and TRBJ2-5; tentative D call: TRBD2 (5 bases). The germline V gene has CDR1 MGHRA and CDR2 YSYEKL. With 3 bases removed from V and 3 bases from J, the gap between germline ends came to 20 bases. The CDR3 has 17 residues. The CDR3 sequence: CASSHWAEVTEKETQYF. CDR3 sequence (DNA): TGCGCCAGCAGCCACTGGGCGGAGGTCACGGAGAAAGAGACCCAGTACTTC.

At least ten counts were recorded for this clonotype. This chain links TRBV28 with TRBJ1-2; the D is unclear. CDR1 and CDR2 from the germline V gene are MDHEN and SYDVKM. CDR3 length: 14 residues. The V end was cut by 3 bases, the J end by 0 bases, with 8 bases between. The CDR3 bases are TGTGCCAGCAGTTTCCAGGTGCCTAACTATGGCTACACCTTC. Amino acid sequence: CASSFQVPNYGYTF.

This clonotype was seen ten or more times. The chain couples TRBV7-9 to TRBJ1-3; 10 nucleotides agree with TRBD1. Germline values: CDR1 SEHNR, CDR2 FQNEAQ (reference sequence). CDR3 length: 16 amino acids. V lost 2 bases and J lost 8; bases outside the gene matches: 9. The CDR3 loop is CASSLTGQGRADTIYF. The CDR3 nucleotides read TGTGCCAGCAGCTTAACGGGACAGGGGAGAGCGGACACCATATATTTT.

CDR3 DNA: TGTGCCAGTTCGAGGGGGATGGGGGCAGATACGCAGTATTTT. Its translation is CASSRGMGADTQYF. V is TRBV7-9 and J is TRBJ2-3; D may be TRBD1 (6 bases). The CDR3 is made up of 14 amino acids. Germline V gives CDR1 SEHNR, CDR2 FQNEAQ (reference sequence). V lost 9 bases and J 4 bases, leaving 17 bases between the germline ends.

V gene TRBV11-2 combines with J gene TRBJ2-5, with 7 bases fitting TRBD1. V shed 5 bases, J shed 6 bases, and the junction held 9 bases outside the gene matches. CDR3 size: 14 residues. CDR1 is SGHAT, CDR2 FQNNGV, per germline. CDR3: CASSALGTEKTQYF. The CDR3 DNA sequence: TGTGCCAGCAGCGCCCTAGGGACAGAAAAGACCCAGTACTTC.

There are many counts of this clonotype. The rearrangement joins TRBV6-5 to TRBJ1-4; D possibly corresponds to TRBD1 (6 bases). The CDR3 spans 15 residues. The germline V gene encodes CDR1 MNHEY and CDR2 SVGAGI. With 10 bases removed from V and 0 bases from J, the gap between germline ends came to 15 bases. The CDR3 DNA reads TGTGCCACCAGCGGGGGGCATGCAACTAATGAAAAACTGTTTTTT. It specifies CATSGGHATNEKLFF.

J is TRBJ1-1 and V is TRBV6-4, with 12 bases that match TRBD1. Germline assignment: CDR1 MRHNA and CDR2 SNTAGT. V lost 6 bases to trimming and J lost 3 bases; unmatched junction nucleotides: 17. This CDR3 is 19 amino acids long. The CDR3, as DNA: TGTGCCAGCAGAGCCGGGACAGGGGGCAGGGCAGGAAAGCACACTGAAGCTTTCTTT. This translates into CASRAGTGGRAGKHTEAFF.

This clonotype was counted only a few times. The gene calls are TRBV7-6 and TRBJ2-1; perhaps TRBD2 as D (7 bases). CDR3 length equals 12 residues. CDR1 and CDR2 (germline): SGHVS, FNYEAQ. The CDR3: CAGGGPSGEQFF. DNA for the CDR3: TGTGCGGGGGGGGGGCCTTCGGGTGAGCAGTTCTTC.

This clonotype showed up many times. The chain employs TRBV12-3 or TRBV12-4 and TRBJ2-7; 7 bases agree with TRBD2. The CDR3 contains 16 residues. V dropped 5 bases and J dropped 4; count of bases not matched to a gene: 14. The CDR3 spells CASSKTDSGGPYEQYF. The CDR3 nucleotides read TGTGCCAGCAGTAAAACAGATTCGGGGGGTCCTTACGAGCAGTACTTC.

This clonotype was detected ten times or more. This chain connects TRBV12-3 or TRBV12-4 to TRBJ2-1; 8 nucleotides match TRBD1. V lost 5 bases and J lost 3; bases outside the gene matches: 6. The CDR3 has 15 residues. The CDR3 here is CASSTGQGYYNEQFF. CDR3 in DNA: TGTGCCAGCAGTACAGGACAGGGTTACTACAATGAGCAGTTCTTC.

This sequence joins TRBV5-4 and TRBJ2-2; tentatively, D is TRBD1 or TRBD2 (5 bases each). This CDR3 has 16 residues. Germline assignment: CDR1 SGHNT and CDR2 YYREEE (reference sequence). Trimming took off 6 bases at V and 2 bases at J, with 17 bases between the two ends. The CDR3 region has the DNA TGTGCCAGCACCCCCGGGGAGCAGGGAAACACCGGGGAGCTGTTTTTT. Amino acids: CASTPGEQGNTGELFF.

This clonotype was detected ten times or more. The chain employs TRBV7-2 and TRBJ2-7; D is possibly TRBD1 (6 bases). The CDR3 runs 14 residues. V lost 1 base and J 5 bases, leaving 12 bases between the germline ends. Germline V gene lookup returns CDR1 SGHTA and CDR2 FQGNSA. The CDR3 is CASSLDAGANEQYF. For the CDR3, the DNA is TGTGCCAGCAGCTTAGATGCAGGGGCCAACGAGCAGTACTTC.

The rearrangement links TRBV5-5 to TRBJ1-5, with D possibly being TRBD1 (6 bases). The V end lost 1 base, the J end lost 1 base, and 9 bases lay between the germline ends. There are 15 residues in the CDR3. Germline-derived CDR1 and CDR2 are SGHKS and YYEKEE (reference sequence). In DNA form, the CDR3 reads TGTGCCAGCAGCTTGCGGGGGGCCAGCAATCAGCCCCAGCATTTT. Amino acids: CASSLRGASNQPQHF.

V usage is TRBV29-1 and J usage is TRBJ2-3, with D maybe TRBD1 (5 bases). Per the germline V gene, CDR1 is SQVTM and CDR2 is ANQGSEA. Deletions cut 3 bases from V and 6 bases from J, with 19 bases between. The CDR3 extends over 15 amino acids. This CDR3 reads CSVDADMGSEDTQYF. The CDR3 nucleotides are TGCAGCGTTGATGCGGACATGGGAAGTGAGGATACGCAGTATTTT.